The next 24 T cell receptor beta chains were all read from a single sample in a study of Ad26.COV2.S vaccination and SARS-CoV-2 variants. Treatment of the sample: some 20 received Ad26.COV2.S at low or high dose, single or two shots; several received placebo; per-sample allocation not given. Specimen acquisition occurred on day 63 following the initial vaccine or placebo injection. Only in-frame clones appear in the TCRdb table, and some are missing; sequencing was by immunoSEQ multiplex PCR. In the table there are 450,000 to 550,000 clones, 89% of which are singletons. Sample: peripheral blood, taken in a trial of Ad26.COV2.S vaccine versus placebo. These receptors were taken from a person between 18 and 59 years old who received the Ad26.COV2.S COVID-19 vaccine or a placebo.

The chain recombines TRBV9 with TRBJ2-5, with 10 bases fitting TRBD2. With 1 base clipped from V and 5 bases from J, the junction kept 8 bases outside the gene matches. Germline CDR1 SGDLS, CDR2 YYNGEE. The CDR3 contains 16 residues. CDR3 bases: TGTGCCAGCAGCGTATGGACTAGCGGAACAGGGGAGACCCAGTACTTC. Its translation: CASSVWTSGTGETQYF.

The chain couples TRBV9 to TRBJ2-7, with a tentative D call TRBD2 (6 bases). CDR1 is SGDLS, CDR2 YYNGEE, per germline. This CDR3 region has 15 residues. The V end was cut by 3 bases, the J end by 3 bases, with 16 bases between. The CDR3 sequence: CASSATGRGDYEQYF. The CDR3 DNA reads TGTGCCAGCAGCGCTACGGGACGCGGGGACTACGAGCAGTACTTC.

In this sample, this clone turned up once. This sequence joins TRBV7-9 and TRBJ2-7, with TRBD1 identical over 9 bases. V shed 5 bases and J 5 bases; nucleotides not matched to a gene: 10. In germline, CDR1 is SEHNR, CDR2 FQNEAQ (reference sequence). The CDR3 runs 15 residues. The CDR3 loop is CASSTPDRGPHEQYF. The CDR3 bases are TGTGCCAGCAGCACCCCGGACAGGGGTCCCCACGAGCAGTACTTC.

The chain combines TRBV28 with TRBJ2-1; 7 bases map to TRBD2. Germline values: CDR1 MDHEN, CDR2 SYDVKM. Trimming removed 7 bases from V and 2 bases from J; junction bases left unmatched: 8. The length of the CDR3 is 15 residues. The CDR3 sequence is CASTPSGAAYNEQFF. CDR3 bases: TGTGCCAGCACACCAAGCGGGGCGGCCTACAATGAGCAGTTCTTC.

The chain links TRBV19 to TRBJ1-5; no firm D call. V was cut by 1 base and J by 0 bases, with 4 bases left in between. This CDR3 is built from 14 residues. Looked up from germline, CDR1 is LNHDA and CDR2 is SQIVND (reference sequence). The CDR3 spells CASSIGASNQPQHF. The CDR3 nucleotides read TGTGCCAGTAGTATAGGGGCTAGCAATCAGCCCCAGCATTTT.

The chain carries TRBV6-5 and TRBJ1-1; TRBD1 agrees at 8 bases. This CDR3 spans 14 amino acids. V trimming: 6 bases; J trimming: 1 base; junction bases outside the gene matches: 4. Germline V CDR1 and CDR2: MNHEY, SVGAGI. CDR3 loop: CASRSTGGNTEAFF. The CDR3 nucleotides read TGTGCCAGCAGATCCACAGGGGGGAACACTGAAGCTTTCTTT.

The chain recombines TRBV7-2 with TRBJ1-1, with D uncertain. Germline V CDR1 and CDR2: SGHTA, FQGNSA. Trimming shortened V by 4 bases and J by 7 bases, and 13 bases separated the two germline ends. The CDR3 loop spans 13 amino acids. CDR3 region: CASSSRGGGEAFF. The CDR3 DNA reads as TGTGCCAGCAGCTCTCGGGGTGGAGGTGAAGCTTTCTTT.

The V and J genes are TRBV6-1 and TRBJ2-7; TRBD2 matches 11 bases. CDR1 and CDR2 (germline): MNHNS, SASEGT. Unmatched junction bases numbered 13, after V lost 4 bases and J lost 2 bases. The CDR3 extends over 18 amino acids. As DNA, the CDR3 is TGTGCCAGCAGTGGGGTACTAACTAGCGGGGGTTTTACCTACGAGCAGTACTTC. Its translation: CASSGVLTSGGFTYEQYF.

The genes are TRBV27 and TRBJ1-2, with D uncertain. Germline assignment: CDR1 MNHEY and CDR2 SMNVEV (reference sequence). The CDR3 contains 13 residues. The V and J ends lost 5 bases and 0 bases respectively, with 7 bases between them. In DNA, the CDR3 is TGTGCCAGCAGTAATACAGCTAACTATGGCTACACCTTC. As protein: CASSNTANYGYTF.

This chain uses TRBV7-2 with TRBJ1-2, with D uncertain. Trimming stripped 5 bases from V and 3 bases from J, with 10 bases between. The germline V gene has CDR1 SGHTA and CDR2 FQGNSA. This CDR3 has 13 residues. DNA for the CDR3: TGTGCCAGCAGCCCGGATTTCGACTATGGCTACACCTTC. The encoded protein is CASSPDFDYGYTF.

The chain links TRBV5-4 to TRBJ2-1; D gene unclear. This CDR3 comprises 15 residues. Trimming removed 0 bases from V and 2 bases from J, with 9 bases in between. Per the germline V gene, CDR1 is SGHNT and CDR2 is YYREEE (reference sequence). CDR3 region: CASSLGQVTYNEQFF. CDR3 coding DNA: TGTGCCAGCAGCTTGGGGCAGGTAACCTACAATGAGCAGTTCTTC. Full variable domain (remainder filled in from reference TRBV5-4 and TRBJ2-1): ETGVTQSPTHLIKTRGQQVTLRCSSQSGHNTVSWYQQALGQGPQFIFQYYREEENGRGNFPPRFSGLQFPNYSSELNVNALELDDSALYLCASSLGQVTYNEQFFGPGTRLTVL.

The V call is TRBV15, the J call TRBJ2-3; possibly TRBD1 for D (5 bases). Germline CDR1 is LNHNV and CDR2 is YYDKDF (reference sequence). This CDR3 contains 15 residues. V was clipped by 4 bases and J by 0 bases, with 11 bases between them. The CDR3 reads CATSTRVSSTDTQYF. The CDR3, as DNA: TGTGCCACCAGCACCAGGGTTTCGAGCACAGATACGCAGTATTTT.

The rearrangement links TRBV28 to TRBJ2-1; 7 positions match TRBD1. Losses at the gene ends were 6 bases for V and 1 base for J; bases not matched to a gene: 9. The CDR3 sequence is 16 residues long. In germline, CDR1 is MDHEN, CDR2 SYDVKM. CDR3: CASRSRQGSSYNEQFF. CDR3 DNA: TGTGCCAGCAGGTCAAGACAGGGTTCTTCCTACAATGAGCAGTTCTTC.

The chain links TRBV28 to TRBJ1-1; D possibly corresponds to TRBD1 (5 bases). CDR1 MDHEN and CDR2 SYDVKM come from the germline V gene. Trimming shortened V by 2 bases and J by 2 bases, and 9 bases separated the two germline ends. CDR3 size: 14 residues. DNA for the CDR3: TGTGCCAGCAGTTTACACACAGGTAACACTGAAGCTTTCTTT. Residues: CASSLHTGNTEAFF.

This clone was detected once. The CDR3 loop reads CASGRILNYGYTF. As DNA, the CDR3 is TGTGCCAGCGGAAGAATCTTAAACTATGGCTACACCTTC. V and J are TRBV2 and TRBJ1-2; D is ambiguous. CDR1 is SNHLY, CDR2 FYNNEI, per germline. Trimming left V 8 bases short and J 2 bases short, with 12 bases between. The CDR3 sequence is 13 residues long.

The chain couples TRBV21-1 to TRBJ2-7; TRBD1, as called in the table, went unchecked against the DNA. TRBV21-1 is listed as a pseudogene. There are 15 residues in the CDR3. CDR3 DNA: TGTGCCAGCAGCGAAGGACAGGGGGCGATCTACGAGCAGTACTTC. It yields the protein CASSEGQGAIYEQYF.

The CDR3 spells CSVQPQGANTQYF. As DNA, the CDR3 is TGCAGCGTTCAACCACAGGGGGCGAATACGCAGTATTTT. This rearrangement joins TRBV29-1 to TRBJ2-3, with 9 bases lining up with TRBD1. Germline V gene sequence: CDR1 SQVTM, CDR2 ANQGSEA. With V trimmed by 5 bases and J by 7 bases, 7 bases remained unmatched. This CDR3 region has 13 residues.

This sequence joins TRBV4-2 and TRBJ1-2, with TRBD1 matching over 9 bases. Trimming removed 3 bases from V and 4 bases from J; junction bases left unmatched: 6. Looked up from germline, CDR1 is LGHNA and CDR2 is YNFKEQ. CDR3 length: 15 residues. The CDR3: CASSHELQGAYGYTF. CDR3 coding DNA: TGTGCCAGCAGCCACGAATTACAGGGGGCCTATGGCTACACCTTC.

This rearrangement joins TRBV4-1 to TRBJ2-1, with D perhaps assigned TRBD1 or TRBD2 (5 bases each). The V gene lost 1 base and the J gene lost 4 bases, with 17 bases spanning the gap. The CDR3 has 17 residues. From germline, CDR1 is MGHRA and CDR2 YSYEKL. CDR3 sequence: CASSQGSGRAGYNEQFF. The DNA of the CDR3 is TGCGCCAGCAGCCAAGGGTCGGGGCGGGCAGGATACAATGAGCAGTTCTTC.

DNA for the CDR3: TGCGCCAGCAGCCTACCGGGACAGGGGAGTCCGGAAAAACTGTTTTTT. Encoded protein: CASSLPGQGSPEKLFF. The chain uses TRBV4-1 and TRBJ1-4, with 10 bases lining up with TRBD1. Germline CDR1 and CDR2: MGHRA and YSYEKL. The length of the CDR3 is 16 residues. J was trimmed by 8 bases and V by 4 bases; bases with no gene match: 10.

This chain uses TRBV7-9 with TRBJ1-2, with 10 bases matching TRBD1. Losses at the gene ends were 4 bases for V and 4 bases for J; bases not matched to a gene: 6. The germline gives CDR1 SEHNR, CDR2 FQNEAQ (reference sequence). The CDR3 runs to 15 residues. CDR3 DNA sequence: TGTGCCAGCAGCTCGGGACAGGGGATTGCCTATGGCTACACCTTC. Its protein product is CASSSGQGIAYGYTF.

The genes are TRBV19 and TRBJ2-2; unclear D gene. V lost 1 base and J lost 9, with 6 bases in between. Germline-derived CDR1 and CDR2 are LNHDA and SQIVND (reference sequence). This CDR3 contains 12 residues. In nucleotides, the CDR3 is TGTGCCAGTAGTATAGTAGCCCGGGAGCTGTTTTTT. Its translation is CASSIVARELFF.

The chain joins TRBV14 to TRBJ2-1; D possibly corresponds to TRBD1 (5 bases). Germline V gene data show CDR1 as SGHDN and CDR2 as FVKESK. The CDR3 is 13 residues long. V was shortened by 5 bases and J by 4 bases, with 9 bases between the two germline ends. CDR3 coding DNA: TGTGCCAGCAGCACAAAGGGGTACAATGAGCAGTTCTTC. Protein product: CASSTKGYNEQFF.

The table lists this clone with a count of one. J is TRBJ2-3 and V is TRBV27; unclear D gene. Germline values: CDR1 MNHEY, CDR2 SMNVEV (reference sequence). CDR3 length: 14 residues. V was trimmed by 0 bases and J by 4 bases, leaving 8 bases between them. CDR3 DNA: TGTGCCAGCAGTTTATCCACAGTCGCAGATACGCAGTATTTT. Residues: CASSLSTVADTQYF.